This is a list of T cell receptor beta chains from one sample in a study of lymphopenia after photon versus proton radiotherapy. Some clones are missing from TCRdb's copy, which holds only in-frame ones; the method was immunoSEQ multiplex PCR. The sample consists of roughly 41,000 clones, more than 75% of them appearing once. Sequenced material: peripheral blood, taken from a patient treated with photon-based radiotherapy. The source of these receptors is a man over 45 with gastric cancer. CDR3s include the opening cysteine and the closing phenylalanine or tryptophan. D genes are given only for firm matches. Part of the rows lack a size; the others show once, few, many or a class for expanded clones.

V	D	J	size	DNA	CDR3
TRBV30	TRBD2	TRBJ2-5	.	TGTGGGAGTAGCGGGAGGTTCCAAGAGACCCAGTACTTC	CGSSGRFQETQYF
TRBV6-1	.	TRBJ2-3	.	TGTGCCAGCAGTGAAACAGTTTTTGGCACAGATACGCAGTATTTT	CASSETVFGTDTQYF
TRBV5-6	TRBD1	TRBJ2-1	.	TGTGCCAGCGGGGACAGCTCCTACAATGAGCAGTTCTTC	CASGDSSYNEQFF
TRBV19	.	TRBJ2-7	.	TGTGCCAGTAGTATCGGAGGGACGAGGTACGAGCAGTACTTC	CASSIGGTRYEQYF
TRBV29-1	.	TRBJ1-2	.	TGCAGCGTTGGGGGTGGAGAAGGCTACACCTTC	CSVGGGEGYTF
TRBV27	.	TRBJ2-2	.	TGTGCCAGCAGTTTATCTCGGGTAAACACCGGGGAGCTGTTTTTT	CASSLSRVNTGELFF
TRBV19	.	TRBJ1-1	.	TGTGCCAGTAGTATTTCGGGGATGGGCACTGAAGCTTTCTTT	CASSISGMGTEAFF
TRBV21-1	.	TRBJ2-4	.	TGTGCCAGCAGCAGCGAGGTTCATAACCTAGCCAAAAACATTCAGTACTTC	CASSSEVHNLAKNIQYF
TRBV7-2	.	TRBJ2-2	once	TGTGCCAGCAGCTCTGGCCCCAGGGCTGGGACCGGGGAGCTGTTTTTT	CASSSGPRAGTGELFF
TRBV4-3	.	TRBJ2-3	.	TGCGCCAGCAGCCGAAACAGGGTTCCCACAGATACGCAGTATTTT	CASSRNRVPTDTQYF
TRBV7-8	.	TRBJ1-2	.	TGTGCCAGCAGCCCGAAGACAGGTGGCTACACCTTC	CASSPKTGGYTF
TRBV10-1	TRBD1	TRBJ1-1	.	TGCGCCAGCAGTGCGGGCAGGGGGCAACGTATTTCGAACACTGAAGCTTTCTTT	CASSAGRGQRISNTEAFF
TRBV6-5	.	TRBJ2-7	.	TGTGCCAGCAGCCCGACAGTATACGAGCAGTACTTC	CASSPTVYEQYF
TRBV7-2	TRBD2	TRBJ2-2	.	TGTGCCAGCAGGATAGCGGGTTTGGGCACCGGGGAGCTGTTTTTT	CASRIAGLGTGELFF
TRBV6-5	.	TRBJ1-1	.	TGTGCCAGCCGAAGGGTGGCGAACACTGAAGCTTTCTTT	CASRRVANTEAFF
TRBV10-3	.	TRBJ2-5	.	TGTGCCATCAGTCGCGGCCTGGGGCAAGAGACCCAGTACTTC	CAISRGLGQETQYF
TRBV11-3	.	TRBJ2-7	.	TGTGCCAGCAGTGACGGGAGCGAGCAGTACTTC	CASSDGSEQYF
TRBV27	.	TRBJ1-2	.	TGTGCCAGCAGTTTGACACCTAACTATGGCTACACCTTC	CASSLTPNYGYTF
TRBV6-5	.	TRBJ1-2	.	TGTGCCAGCCGCCAGGGAGACTATGGCTACACCTTC	CASRQGDYGYTF
TRBV4-2	.	TRBJ2-2	.	TGTGCCAGCAGCCAATGGGGGCGGGAAGGGGTCACCGGGGAGCTGTTTTTT	CASSQWGREGVTGELFF
TRBV30	.	TRBJ1-5	.	TGTGCCTGGAGTACAGGGTGGAATCAGCCCCAGCATTTT	CAWSTGWNQPQHF
TRBV6-6	.	TRBJ2-1	.	TGTGCCAGCACCGAGACAGACCCCTCCTACAATGAGCAGTTCTTC	CASTETDPSYNEQFF
TRBV29-1	.	TRBJ2-1	.	TGCAGCGTTGCAATTAGACTAGAAGCTAGCAATGAGCAGTTCTTC	CSVAIRLEASNEQFF
TRBV7-6	.	TRBJ2-2	few	TGTGCCAGCAGCTTTAGGGTCGGGGAGCTGTTTTTT	CASSFRVGELFF
TRBV5-8	TRBD2	TRBJ2-7	.	TGTGCCAGCAGCTTGTACCTAGCGGGGACCTACGAGCAGTACTTC	CASSLYLAGTYEQYF
TRBV11-2	.	TRBJ2-3	.	TGTGCCAGCAGCCCCGGGACAAAGAGCACAGATACGCAGTATTTT	CASSPGTKSTDTQYF
TRBV7-2	TRBD2	TRBJ2-5	few	TGTGCCAGCAGCTCCCAGGGGAGCGGGAGAGGAGAGACCCAGTACTTC	CASSSQGSGRGETQYF
TRBV11-2	TRBD1	TRBJ2-5	.	TGTGCCAGCAGCTGGGGACAGGGGATGGTGGAGACCCAGTACTTC	CASSWGQGMVETQYF
TRBV10-1	TRBD2	TRBJ2-7	.	TGCGCCAGCAGTGAGGGAGCGGGAGAAGGAGAGCAGTACTTC	CASSEGAGEGEQYF
TRBV19	.	TRBJ2-3	.	TGTGCCAGTAGTCAAAGGCCCACAGATACGCAGTATTTT	CASSQRPTDTQYF
TRBV5-1	TRBD2	TRBJ2-3	.	TGCGCCAGCAGCTCTTTAGCGGGAGTCAGGTCAGATACGCAGTATTTT	CASSSLAGVRSDTQYF
TRBV29-1	TRBD2	TRBJ2-7	.	TGCAGCGTTGTCTCTAGCGGGAGTAGAAACGAGCAGTACTTC	CSVVSSGSRNEQYF
TRBV2	.	TRBJ2-2	few	TGTGCCAGCAATGTGGAGGGGAACACCGGGGAGCTGTTTTTT	CASNVEGNTGELFF
TRBV6-5	.	TRBJ2-7	.	TGTGCCAGCAGTTACGGCCCCTCCTACGAGCAGTACTTC	CASSYGPSYEQYF
TRBV18	TRBD2	TRBJ2-1	.	TGTGCCAGCTCACCCCGGACTAGCGTCTACAATGAGCAGTTCTTC	CASSPRTSVYNEQFF
TRBV6-6	TRBD2	TRBJ2-7	.	TGTGCCAGCAGTTTCACGACTAGCGGGCTCTACGAGCAGTACTTC	CASSFTTSGLYEQYF
TRBV28	.	TRBJ2-7	.	TGTGCCAGCAGGGCCAGGGTATACGAGCAGTACTTC	CASRARVYEQYF
TRBV6-6	.	TRBJ2-5	.	TGTGCCAGCACGTTTCAAGAGACCCAGTACTTC	CASTFQETQYF
TRBV5-4	.	TRBJ1-1	.	TGTGCCAGCAGACCGGCCGCGGTCACTGAAGCTTTCTTT	CASRPAAVTEAFF
TRBV27	.	TRBJ2-1	once	TGTGCCAGCAGTATCCGGGACACCCAATACTCCTCCTACAATGAGCAGTTCTTC	CASSIRDTQYSSYNEQFF
TRBV19	TRBD1	TRBJ1-5	.	TGTGCCAGTAGTCGAGTCGACAGGGGGGACAATCAGCCCCAGCATTTT	CASSRVDRGDNQPQHF
TRBV6-5	TRBD1	TRBJ1-2	.	TGTGCCACCACAAGGGACAGGGAGGATGGCTACACCTTC	CATTRDREDGYTF
TRBV13	.	TRBJ2-7	.	TGTGCCAGCAGATTGCATTACGAGCAGTACTTC	CASRLHYEQYF
TRBV5-4	.	TRBJ2-1	.	TGTGCCAGCAGCACAAGTTGGGGTGAGCAGTTCTTC	CASSTSWGEQFF
TRBV25-1	TRBD2	TRBJ2-3	.	TGTGCCAGCAGTGATAGACTAGCGGGAGGGCCACATACGCAGTATTTT	CASSDRLAGGPHTQYF
TRBV6-1	TRBD1	TRBJ2-7	.	TGTGCCAGCACTCTGACAGGGGTAGGCGAGCAGTACTTC	CASTLTGVGEQYF
TRBV7-9	TRBD1	TRBJ2-7	.	TGTGCCAGCAGCTCATCAGGGGGCTACGAGCAGTACTTC	CASSSSGGYEQYF
TRBV28	TRBD1	TRBJ2-6	.	TGTGCCAGCAGGGGACAGGGGAGTGGGGCCAACGTCCTGACTTTC	CASRGQGSGANVLTF
TRBV5-8	TRBD2	TRBJ2-1	.	TGTGCCAGCAGCCGCCCGGGACTAGCGTCCTACAATGAGCAGTTCTTC	CASSRPGLASYNEQFF
TRBV5-1	.	TRBJ2-3	.	TGCGCCAGCAGCCAGGCCTGGGACCTCCCCACAGATACGCAGTATTTT	CASSQAWDLPTDTQYF
TRBV5-8	.	TRBJ2-2	few	TGTGCCAGCAGCTCTCTCGTGGCCGGGGAGCTGTTTTTT	CASSSLVAGELFF
TRBV15	.	TRBJ2-3	few	TGTGCCACCAGCAAGTCGTATAGCACAGATACGCAGTATTTT	CATSKSYSTDTQYF
TRBV30	.	TRBJ1-1	.	TGTGCCTGGAGTGTGCGGGGAAGGGACACTGAAGCTTTCTTT	CAWSVRGRDTEAFF